Below, 16 T cell receptor beta chains from the same sample are listed, as sequenced in a study of early T cells in non-severe SARS-CoV-2 infection (dated by TCRdb to 2020 to 2022). The library was generated by 5' RACE. Data came from a NextSeq 500. TCRdb ran its own pipeline on the public reads, namely fastp trimming at Q25 and MiXCR clone calling, and kept in-frame beta chains. Here each entry gathers all rows of one CDR3 protein and keeps the most common genes and DNA. This sample lists about 28,000 distinct CDR3 sequences; 4.5% to 6% were detected once. The biggest ten clones account for about 0.85% of the sample. Sequences were obtained from whole blood. Source of these receptors: an adult who was a healthcare worker with PCR-confirmed SARS-CoV-2 infection or an uninfected control (not recorded which).

This clonotype turned up a few times. The rearrangement links TRBV5-5 to TRBJ1-3; D is uncertain. V was shortened by 2 bases and J by 0 bases, with 9 bases between the two germline ends. CDR1 SGHKS and CDR2 YYEKEE come from the germline V gene (reference sequence). This CDR3 region has 15 residues. This CDR3 reads CASSFHDPSGNTIYF. CDR3 nucleotides: TGTGCCAGCAGCTTCCATGATCCCTCTGGAAACACCATATATTTT.

This clonotype was observed at least ten times. The V gene is TRBV28, the J gene TRBJ2-2, with D unclear. The CDR3 runs 15 residues. Germline assignment: CDR1 MDHEN and CDR2 SYDVKM. V lost 3 bases, J lost 3 bases, and 11 bases lay in between. In DNA form, the CDR3 reads TGTGCCAGCAGTTTGGTCGGGTCTCACACCGGGGAGCTGTTTTTT. Translated, it gives CASSLVGSHTGELFF.

The table lists this clonotype with a few counts. The chain is built from TRBV4-3 and TRBJ1-2, with 8 bases fitting TRBD1. Germline CDR1 LGHNA, CDR2 YSLEER. After removal of 0 bases from V and 7 bases from J, the junction contained 4 bases not matched to a gene. This CDR3 is 14 amino acids long. The CDR3 DNA reads TGCGCCAGCAGCCAAGACAGGGGGCCCAGTGGCTACACCTTC. This gives the protein CASSQDRGPSGYTF.

The chain joins TRBV12-3 or TRBV12-4 to TRBJ2-2, with 8 nucleotides matching TRBD1. J was trimmed by 1 base and V by 7 bases; bases with no gene match: 5. This CDR3 region has 15 residues. This CDR3 is CASIGQGVNTGELFF. The CDR3 DNA sequence: TGTGCCAGCATAGGACAGGGAGTGAACACCGGGGAGCTGTTTTTT.

There are a few counts of this clonotype. This chain joins TRBV6-2 or TRBV6-3 and TRBJ2-7, with D possibly TRBD1 on 6 matching bases. CDR1 MNHEY and CDR2 SVGEGT come from the germline V gene. The ends were cut back, 6 bases at V and 5 bases at J, with 11 bases in the middle. CDR3 length: 12 residues. The CDR3, as DNA: TGTGCCAGCAGACAGGGAATGGACGAGCAGTACTTC. It translates to CASRQGMDEQYF.

At least ten counts were recorded for this clonotype. V and J are TRBV18 and TRBJ2-2, with 9 bases fitting TRBD1. V gave up 8 bases and J gave up 3 bases; unmatched junction bases: 10. Germline values: CDR1 KGHSH, CDR2 LQKENI. This CDR3 region has 16 residues. The CDR3 coding sequence is TGTGCCAGCAGAAACCAGTGGGACAGGGACACCGGGGAGCTGTTTTTT. Translated: CASRNQWDRDTGELFF.

In this sample, this clonotype turned up many times. Sequence at one end of the junction differs from germline and may be a read error. V and J are TRBV7-7 and TRBJ2-1, with TRBD1 identical over 9 bases. The CDR3 runs to 16 residues. Germline CDR1 reads SSHAT; CDR2 reads FNYEAQ (reference sequence). CDR3 sequence: CASSLGDWTGDHEQFF. CDR3 DNA: TGTGCTAGCAGCTTAGGTGACTGGACAGGGGACCATGAGCAGTTCTTC.

Ten or more counts support this clonotype. The chain carries TRBV27 and TRBJ1-2, with 8 positions matching TRBD1. From germline, CDR1 is MNHEY and CDR2 SMNVEV (reference sequence). The CDR3 extends over 17 amino acids. J gave up 0 bases and V 6 bases, and 12 bases lay outside the gene matches. CDR3 amino acids: CASRSHLRQGTNYGYTF. The DNA for the CDR3 is TGTGCCAGCAGATCACATCTACGACAGGGGACTAACTATGGCTACACCTTC.

This clonotype was recorded at least ten times. V and J are TRBV27 and TRBJ2-5; 8 bases line up with TRBD1. This CDR3 comprises 13 residues. The V and J ends lost 5 bases and 3 bases, in that order; junction bases with no gene match: 2. Germline CDR1 is MNHEY and CDR2 is SMNVEV (reference sequence). CDR3 loop: CASSRTGKETQYF. In DNA, the CDR3 is TGTGCCAGCAGTAGGACAGGGAAAGAGACCCAGTACTTC.

With respect to this clonotype: This may be a read error, as it is one base from a much larger clone. This rearrangement joins TRBV28 to TRBJ1-5; TRBD1 matches at 9 bases. Germline V lookup: CDR1 MDHEN, CDR2 SYDVKM. The CDR3 length is 16 residues. CDR3 sequence: CASGLHRGRNLLPQHF. CDR3 in DNA: TGTGCCAGCGGTTTACACAGGGGGCGCAACCTACTGCCCCAGCATTTT.

This clonotype occurred many times. Compared with germline, one end of the junction differs, possibly owing to a read error. The chain joins TRBV7-9 to TRBJ1-2; possible D gene TRBD1, 5 bases. Germline CDR1 is SEHNR and CDR2 is FQNEAQ (reference sequence). CDR3 size: 11 residues. CDR3 sequence (DNA): TGTGCCAGCAGCTTCTTACAGGCCTCTTTTTTC. It specifies CASSFLQASFF.

This clonotype was picked up many times. The chain recombines TRBV20-1 with TRBJ1-2; 9 nucleotides match TRBD1. J was trimmed by 8 bases and V by 2 bases; bases with no gene match: 12. The germline gives CDR1 DFQATT, CDR2 SNEGSKA (reference sequence). The CDR3 runs 15 residues. The CDR3 is CSARHLDRGHRGYTF. DNA for the CDR3: TGCAGTGCTAGACATTTGGACAGGGGACACCGAGGCTACACCTTC.

CDR3 sequence (DNA): TGTGCCAGCAGTCCCGACACCTATGGCTACACCTTC. As protein: CASSPDTYGYTF. The chain joins TRBV6-5 to TRBJ1-2; D unresolved. CDR3 length: 12 residues. Germline assignment: CDR1 MNHEY and CDR2 SVGAGI. V lost 5 bases and J lost 4, with 8 bases in between.

The sample holds a few counts of this clonotype. The chain couples TRBV7-9 to TRBJ2-7, with 9 bases identical to TRBD1. Germline CDR1 SEHNR, CDR2 FQNEAQ (reference sequence). The V and J ends lost 4 bases and 7 bases, in that order; junction bases with no gene match: 11. The length of the CDR3 is 15 residues. The CDR3 DNA reads as TGTGCCAGCAGCTCCAGATCCGGGACAGGGACAGAGCAGTACTTC. It is translated as CASSSRSGTGTEQYF.

At least ten counts were recorded for this clonotype. The chain employs TRBV6-2 or TRBV6-3 and TRBJ2-5; D remains unclear. Trimming took 4 bases from V and 5 from J, leaving 20 bases between them. Germline V gives CDR1 MNHEY, CDR2 SVGEGT. The CDR3 length is 16 residues. CDR3: CASSFDRRRADETQYF. The CDR3, as DNA: TGTGCCAGCAGTTTCGACCGCCGTAGGGCAGATGAGACCCAGTACTTC.

In the case of this clonotype: Sequence at one end of the junction differs from germline and may be a read error. In nucleotides, the CDR3 is TGCAGCGTTGAATTCTTCGGGACGGTGAAAACTGAAGCTTTCTTT. Residues: CSVEFFGTVKTEAFF. This chain joins TRBV29-1 and TRBJ1-1; D might be TRBD1 (5 bases). The CDR3 contains 15 residues. Germline V gene sequence: CDR1 SQVTM, CDR2 ANQGSEA.